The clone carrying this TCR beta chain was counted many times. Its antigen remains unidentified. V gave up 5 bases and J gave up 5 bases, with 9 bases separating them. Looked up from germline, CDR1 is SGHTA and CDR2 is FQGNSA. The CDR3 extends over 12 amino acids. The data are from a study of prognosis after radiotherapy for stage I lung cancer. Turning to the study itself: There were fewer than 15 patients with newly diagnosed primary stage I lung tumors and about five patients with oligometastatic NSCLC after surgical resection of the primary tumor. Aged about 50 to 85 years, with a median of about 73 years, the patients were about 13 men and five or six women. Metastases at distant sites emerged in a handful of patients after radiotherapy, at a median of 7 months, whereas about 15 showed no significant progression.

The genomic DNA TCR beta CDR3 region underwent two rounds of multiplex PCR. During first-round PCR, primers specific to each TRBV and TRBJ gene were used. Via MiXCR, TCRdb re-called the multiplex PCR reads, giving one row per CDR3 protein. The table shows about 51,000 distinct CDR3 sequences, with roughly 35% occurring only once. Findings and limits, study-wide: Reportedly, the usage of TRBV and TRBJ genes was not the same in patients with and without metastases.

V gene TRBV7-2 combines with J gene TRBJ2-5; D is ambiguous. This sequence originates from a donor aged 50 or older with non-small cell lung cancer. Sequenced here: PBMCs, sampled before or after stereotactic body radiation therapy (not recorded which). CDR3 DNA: TGTGCCAGCAGCAAATTCAGGGAGACCCAGTACTTC. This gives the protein CASSKFRETQYF.